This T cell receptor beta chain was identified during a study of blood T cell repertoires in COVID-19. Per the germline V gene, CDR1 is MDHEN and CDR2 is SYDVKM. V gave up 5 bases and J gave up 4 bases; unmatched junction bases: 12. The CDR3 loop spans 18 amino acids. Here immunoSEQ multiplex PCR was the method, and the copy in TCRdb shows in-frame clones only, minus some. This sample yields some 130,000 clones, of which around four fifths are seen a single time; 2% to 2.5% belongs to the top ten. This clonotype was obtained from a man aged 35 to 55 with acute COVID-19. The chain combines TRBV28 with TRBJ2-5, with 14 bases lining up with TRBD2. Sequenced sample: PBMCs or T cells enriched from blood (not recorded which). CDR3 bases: TGTGCCAGCAGTATCTACGGGACTAGCGGGAGTGGCGTAGAGACCCAGTACTTC. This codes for CASSIYGTSGSGVETQYF. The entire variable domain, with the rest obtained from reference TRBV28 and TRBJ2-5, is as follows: DVKVTQSSRYLVKRTGEKVFLECVQDMDHENMFWYRQDPGLGLRLIYFSYDVKMKEKGDIPEGYSVSREKKERFSLILESASTNQTSMYLCASSIYGTSGSGVETQYFGPGTRLLVL.